This TCR beta chain is drawn from a study of control samples from healthy donors and cancer patients (dated by TCRdb to the early 2020s). This clone was seen a handful of times. Which antigen it targets is not known. Qualities for individual bases were not recorded, and no much larger clone is one base off. The library came from the immunoSEQ multiplex PCR assay. What TCRdb holds here is the immuneACCESS table cut down to in-frame rearrangements. Part of the clones is not present; checked against another copy, under half of the missing clones reflect an unresolved V gene, and the others are unexplained. Here the sample has about 150,000 clones; 88% occur a single time. Roughly 1.7% of the sample goes to the ten largest clones. The clonotype comes from a man younger than 35 in good health. Sequencing input: blood.

The DNA sequence follows: TGTGCCAGCAGCCGCGCACTGATTGCGACAAGCAGCAATCAGCCCCAGCATTTT. This sequence encodes CASSRALIATSSNQPQHF. The rearranged segments are TRBV6-2 or TRBV6-3 and TRBJ1-5; a confident D gene designation cannot be given. Counted from cysteine to phenylalanine, this CDR3 has 18 amino acids. The sequence is cut down to CDR3 DNA, 54 bases in frame from base 1. Via the germline V gene, CDR1 is MNHEY and CDR2 SVGEGT. A distance of 22 bases separates the germline ends of V and J, which lose 6 bases and 1 base respectively.